These 15 T cell receptor beta chains were all obtained from the same sample, sequenced in a study of blood T cell repertoires in COVID-19. Measured with immunoSEQ multiplex PCR; TCRdb has only the in-frame clones, and not every one. The table shows about 330,000 clones, with 75% to 90% occurring only once. Sample: PBMCs or T cells enriched from blood (not recorded which). The receptors originated from a man aged 25 to 40 who had recovered from COVID-19.

The rearrangement uses TRBV28 and TRBJ1-5, with D maybe TRBD1 (5 bases). The CDR3 loop spans 14 amino acids. Trimming cost V 2 bases and J 6 bases, with 11 bases left between them. Germline CDR1 is MDHEN and CDR2 is SYDVKM. CDR3 region: CASSLMGGGQPQHF. In DNA form, the CDR3 reads TGTGCCAGCAGTTTAATGGGGGGTGGTCAGCCCCAGCATTTT.

This sequence joins TRBV15 and TRBJ1-2; weak D call: TRBD1 (5 bases). This CDR3 has 17 amino acids. Trimming stripped 0 bases from V and 1 base from J, with 15 bases between. In germline, CDR1 is LNHNV, CDR2 YYDKDF (reference sequence). CDR3 amino acids: CATSRDRAGIFNYGYTF. CDR3 nucleotides: TGTGCCACCAGCAGAGATCGGGCAGGGATATTTAACTATGGCTACACCTTC.

V usage is TRBV5-1 and J usage is TRBJ2-3; D is undetermined. The CDR3 length is 14 residues. V lost 0 bases and J lost 0, with 5 bases in between. Germline V gives CDR1 SGHRS, CDR2 YFSETQ. CDR3 DNA sequence: TGCGCCAGCAGCTTGGACTTGAGCACAGATACGCAGTATTTT. It yields the protein CASSLDLSTDTQYF.

The chain combines TRBV28 with TRBJ1-4; D is possibly TRBD1 (6 bases). V was clipped by 6 bases and J by 6 bases, with 17 bases between them. Germline CDR1 MDHEN, CDR2 SYDVKM. The CDR3 is 15 amino acids. The chain's CDR3 is CASSLGGAGDEKLFF. In nucleotides, the CDR3 is TGTGCCAGCAGCCTGGGGGGGGCCGGGGATGAAAAACTGTTTTTT.

V is TRBV19 and J is TRBJ2-7; 8 nucleotides align to TRBD1. V shed 4 bases, J shed 2 bases, and the junction held 4 bases outside the gene matches. The length of the CDR3 is 14 residues. Germline V CDR1 and CDR2: LNHDA, SQIVND (reference sequence). CDR3 DNA: TGTGCCAGTAGTACAGGGGGCCGACCCTACGAGCAGTACTTC. Protein sequence: CASSTGGRPYEQYF.

This sequence joins TRBV7-9 and TRBJ1-6, with 7 nucleotides matching TRBD1. The V segment lost 2 bases and the J segment 8 bases; nucleotides outside the gene matches: 0. Germline V lookup: CDR1 SEHNR, CDR2 FQNEAQ (reference sequence). The CDR3 length is 13 residues. The DNA of the CDR3 is TGTGCCAGCAGCTTAACAGGGGATTCACCCCTCCACTTT. Its translation is CASSLTGDSPLHF.

The rearrangement uses TRBV5-1 and TRBJ2-6, with 9 bases fitting TRBD1. In germline, CDR1 is SGHRS, CDR2 YFSETQ. CDR3 length equals 19 residues. Trimming removed 4 bases from V and 1 base from J; junction bases left unmatched: 12. The CDR3 nucleotides read TGCGCCAGCAGCACAGTCCCGGGACAGGGAGGGTCTGGGGCCAACGTCCTGACTTTC. Its protein product is CASSTVPGQGGSGANVLTF.

This chain links TRBV7-8 with TRBJ2-3; the match to TRBD2 covers 9 bases. Losses at the gene ends were 5 bases for V and 2 bases for J; bases not matched to a gene: 8. Germline V gives CDR1 SGHVS, CDR2 FQNEAQ. This CDR3 has 16 residues. CDR3: CASSAGGGLTTDTQYF. The CDR3 DNA reads as TGTGCCAGCAGCGCGGGGGGGGGACTAACCACAGATACGCAGTATTTT.

Only a few counts were recorded for this clone. The rearrangement uses TRBV28 and TRBJ2-1, with 8 bases lining up with TRBD1. Germline values: CDR1 MDHEN, CDR2 SYDVKM. This CDR3 region has 14 residues. V lost 3 bases to trimming and J lost 9 bases; unmatched junction nucleotides: 7. Here the CDR3 reads CASSFQGRGREQFF. The CDR3 DNA follows: TGTGCCAGCAGTTTTCAAGGCAGGGGGCGTGAGCAGTTCTTC.

The gene calls are TRBV28 and TRBJ1-1, with 8 bases identical to TRBD1. This CDR3 spans 15 amino acids. The germline V gene encodes CDR1 MDHEN and CDR2 SYDVKM. After removal of 6 bases from V and 8 bases from J, the junction contained 14 bases not matched to a gene. The DNA of the CDR3 is TGTGCCAGCAGCGGACCCGGGACAGGAACAACCGAAGCTTTCTTT. It is translated as CASSGPGTGTTEAFF.

The genes are TRBV15 and TRBJ2-2; TRBD2 might be the D (6 bases). The germline V gene encodes CDR1 LNHNV and CDR2 YYDKDF (reference sequence). The germline V and J ends were trimmed by 3 bases and 6 bases, with 14 bases remaining between them. This CDR3 is 15 amino acids long. The CDR3 loop reads CATSRGGAYAGELFF. The CDR3 bases are TGTGCCACCAGCAGGGGCGGGGCTTACGCCGGGGAGCTGTTTTTT.

The chain carries TRBV5-1 and TRBJ2-5; possible D gene TRBD1, 5 bases. The length of the CDR3 is 13 residues. V was shortened by 4 bases and J by 2 bases, with 9 bases between the two germline ends. Germline loops: CDR1 SGHRS, CDR2 YFSETQ. CDR3 amino acids: CASSNRYQETQYF. CDR3 coding DNA: TGCGCCAGCAGCAACAGGTATCAAGAGACCCAGTACTTC.

This clone was counted once. The chain employs TRBV13 and TRBJ2-7; TRBD1 matches 7 bases. Germline V gives CDR1 PRHDT, CDR2 FYEKMQ (reference sequence). The CDR3 length is 14 residues. Trimming removed 5 bases from V and 5 bases from J; junction bases left unmatched: 9. The chain's CDR3 is CASSATGVVHEQYF. CDR3 nucleotide sequence: TGTGCCAGCAGCGCCACAGGGGTAGTCCACGAGCAGTACTTC.

The chain combines TRBV5-4 with TRBJ1-5; a possible D gene is TRBD1 (5 bases). The CDR3 has 17 amino acids. Trimming left V 2 bases short and J 0 bases short, with 15 bases between. CDR1 and CDR2 from the germline V gene are SGHNT and YYREEE (reference sequence). CDR3 nucleotides: TGTGCCAGCAGCTTTACTCGCGGCAGGGATAGCAATCAGCCCCAGCATTTT. Protein product: CASSFTRGRDSNQPQHF.

The V gene is TRBV18, the J gene TRBJ2-2; D unclear. Germline V gene lookup returns CDR1 KGHSH and CDR2 LQKENI. V was trimmed by 3 bases and J by 1 base, leaving 3 bases between them. The CDR3 contains 13 residues. For the CDR3, the DNA is TGTGCCAGCTCACCTAAGAACACCGGGGAGCTGTTTTTT. Translated, it gives CASSPKNTGELFF.